The clone carrying this T cell receptor (beta chain) was seen a single time. The CDR3 totals 14 residues. Deletions cut 5 bases from V and 3 bases from J, with 14 bases between. Germline values: CDR1 LNHNV, CDR2 YYDKDF (reference sequence). Unexposed donor CD4+ T cells date from about 2011-2018, before the COVID-19 pandemic. This sample is part of a study of CD4 T cells in relation to SARS-CoV-2 and coronaviruses. As for the study in general: Shared crossreactive spike epitopes were mapped to their HLA restriction.

The table came from immunoSEQ multiplex PCR; TCRdb's copy has only in-frame clones and leaves some out. The repertoire holds about 68,000 clones, with approximately 93% as singletons. The sequence was obtained from a human donor in good health. The rearrangement links TRBV15 to TRBJ2-7; tentative D call: TRBD2 (6 bases). Sequencing was done on a sample of naive CD4+ T cells from PBMCs. Subset denoted: naive CD4+ T cells isolated by negative enrichment. The CDR3 sequence is CATSPGGDIYEQYF. The CDR3 DNA sequence: TGTGCCACCAGCCCAGGAGGGGATATCTACGAGCAGTACTTC.